This T cell receptor beta chain was observed in a study of CD8+ T cells in alopecia areata. This clone has a handful of counts. Antigen specificity is unknown. V was cut by 4 bases and J by 5 bases, with 14 bases left in between. The CDR3 loop spans 14 amino acids. Germline assignment: CDR1 SGHRS and CDR2 YFSETQ. Treatment specified: oral pan-JAK inhibitor, 5-10 mg twice daily. Study-level results: Normal scalp had lower clonality than lesional scalp, with alopecia totalis/universalis lesions showing this most strongly.

Sequencing used cDNA as its template, made by extracting RNA and reverse transcribing it. The repertoire was sequenced with immunoSEQ multiplex PCR; TCRdb's copy has only in-frame clones and lacks some. This table has 150,000 or so clones, about 71% appearing once. This TCR was sampled from a human donor with alopecia areata. The sequences come from CD4+ T cells sorted from blood, collected at week 4, from a patient treated with tofacitinib. The rearrangement uses TRBV5-1 and TRBJ2-3, with D uncertain. CDR3 sequence (DNA): TGCGCCAGCAGCAGGCAGCAGCCCCGAGATACGCAGTATTTT. Translating gives CASSRQQPRDTQYF.